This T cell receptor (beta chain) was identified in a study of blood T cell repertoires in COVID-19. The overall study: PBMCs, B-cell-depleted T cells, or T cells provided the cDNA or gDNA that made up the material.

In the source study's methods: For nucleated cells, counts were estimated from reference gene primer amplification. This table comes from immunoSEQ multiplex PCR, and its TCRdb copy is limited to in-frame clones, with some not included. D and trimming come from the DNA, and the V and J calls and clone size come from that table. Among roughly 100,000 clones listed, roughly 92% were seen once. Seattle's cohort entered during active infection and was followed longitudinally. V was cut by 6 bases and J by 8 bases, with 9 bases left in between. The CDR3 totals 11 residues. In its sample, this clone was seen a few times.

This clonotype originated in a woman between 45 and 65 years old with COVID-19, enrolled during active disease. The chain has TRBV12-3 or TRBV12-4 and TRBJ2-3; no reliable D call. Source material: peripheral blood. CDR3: CASSRLGTQYF. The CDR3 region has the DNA TGTGCCAGCAGCCGTCTCGGTACGCAGTATTTT.